A selection of T cell receptor beta chains follows, all from one sample in a study of read filtering for tumor transcriptome and immune sequencing. TCRdb ran MiXCR on the reads and lists one entry per CDR3 protein. The table has under 30,000 distinct CDR3 sequences, 22% seen once. The sequenced material came from a population of CD138-negative cells sorted from bone marrow. The source is a donor aged 40 or older with multiple myeloma. CDR3s include the opening cysteine and the closing phenylalanine or tryptophan. Fields, in order: J gene, D gene, V gene, CDR3 length, clone size, CDR3 DNA, CDR3 protein. D genes are given only for firm matches. Only some rows state a clone size, as once, few, many or a class for expanded clones.

J: TRBJ1-1; D: NA; V: TRBV6-5; length: 12; size: NA; DNA: TGTGCCAGCAGTCCGGGGCTTGCGGGGGCTTTCTTT; CDR3: CASSPGLAGAFF
J: TRBJ2-3; D: TRBD1; V: TRBV7-9; length: 16; size: few; DNA: TGTGCCAGCTTGCTATTAGGTGAGGGGGCAACAGATACGCAGTATTTT; CDR3: CASLLLGEGATDTQYF
J: TRBJ2-1; D: TRBD1; V: TRBV10-3; length: 15; size: many; DNA: TGTGCCATCAGTGAGTCGGGACAGGGGTTGAATGAGCAGTTCTTC; CDR3: CAISESGQGLNEQFF
J: TRBJ1-3; D: NA; V: TRBV11-2; length: 17; size: NA; DNA: TGTGCCAGCAGCTTAATCTCGGGACGACCCTCTGGAAACACCATATATTTT; CDR3: CASSLISGRPSGNTIYF
J: TRBJ2-5; D: NA; V: TRBV7-2; length: 12; size: many; DNA: TGTGCCAGCAGCGTTAACTGGGAGACCCAGTACTTC; CDR3: CASSVNWETQYF
J: TRBJ2-1; D: NA; V: TRBV4-1; length: 16; size: few; DNA: TGCGCCAGCAGCCAAGATTTGGGGAGCTCCTACAATGAGCAGTTCTTC; CDR3: CASSQDLGSSYNEQFF
J: TRBJ2-5; D: TRBD2; V: TRBV20-1; length: 14; size: many; DNA: TGCAGTGCCCGCACCGGGACTAGTCAAGAGACCCAGTACTTC; CDR3: CSARTGTSQETQYF
J: TRBJ2-1; D: TRBD2; V: TRBV25-1; length: 14; size: many; DNA: TGTGCCAGCAGGGTCGGGGGGGGCCTCAATGAGCAGTTCTTC; CDR3: CASRVGGGLNEQFF
J: TRBJ2-1; D: NA; V: TRBV6-1; length: 15; size: NA; DNA: TGTGCCAGCAGTGATGTCGGCGGTGACTACAATGAGCAGTTCTTC; CDR3: CASSDVGGDYNEQFF
J: TRBJ1-1; D: NA; V: TRBV12-3/TRBV12-4; length: 13; size: NA; DNA: TGTGCCAGCAGTTTAAAGCAGAACACTGAAGCTTTCTTT; CDR3: CASSLKQNTEAFF
J: TRBJ2-1; D: NA; V: TRBV20-1; length: 15; size: once; DNA: TGCTGTGCTAAAGGCCCTGGACAGAAGAGTCATGAGCAGTTCTTC; CDR3: CCAKGPGQKSHEQFF
J: TRBJ1-2; D: TRBD1; V: TRBV4-2; length: 16; size: few; DNA: TGTGCCAGCAGCCAAGGGGGGACAGCGCGGAACTATGGCTACACCTTC; CDR3: CASSQGGTARNYGYTF
J: TRBJ2-2; D: NA; V: TRBV5-1; length: 15; size: many; DNA: TGCGCCAGCAGCTTGGGGGACACCAGCACCGGGGAGCTGTTTTTT; CDR3: CASSLGDTSTGELFF
J: TRBJ2-3; D: NA; V: TRBV6-6; length: 16; size: NA; DNA: TGCGCCAGCAGTTACCGGGGGAGTACGGGCACAGATACGCAGTATTTT; CDR3: CASSYRGSTGTDTQYF
J: TRBJ2-3; D: TRBD1; V: TRBV20-1; length: 15; size: many; DNA: TGCAGTGCTAGAGATGGGGGGACAGGCTCAGATACGCAGTATTTT; CDR3: CSARDGGTGSDTQYF
J: TRBJ1-3; D: NA; V: TRBV11-1; length: 14; size: many; DNA: TGTGCCAGCAGCTCAAGAAACTCTGGAAACACCATATATTTT; CDR3: CASSSRNSGNTIYF
J: TRBJ2-2; D: TRBD2; V: TRBV19; length: 17; size: many; DNA: TGTGCCAGTAGTATCGCGGGACTAGCGGTATACACCGGGGAGCTGTTTTTT; CDR3: CASSIAGLAVYTGELFF
J: TRBJ2-5; D: TRBD1; V: TRBV7-2; length: 14; size: many; DNA: TGTGCCAGCAGCTTTGACAGGGGCACGGAGACCCAGTACTTC; CDR3: CASSFDRGTETQYF
J: TRBJ2-2; D: TRBD2; V: TRBV19; length: 15; size: many; DNA: TGTGCCAGTAGACGGGGGGCTAGCGGGGTCGGGGAGCTGTTTTTT; CDR3: CASRRGASGVGELFF
J: TRBJ2-5; D: TRBD2; V: TRBV6-6; length: 15; size: few; DNA: TGTGCCAGCAAGAAGACTAGCGCGATTAAAGAGACCCAGTACTTC; CDR3: CASKKTSAIKETQYF
J: TRBJ1-1; D: NA; V: TRBV7-9; length: 11; size: many; DNA: TGTGCAGGCGGGGGGATCACTGAAGCTTTCTTT; CDR3: CAGGGITEAFF
J: TRBJ2-5; D: NA; V: TRBV5-4; length: 15; size: NA; DNA: TGTGCCAGCAGCTCGGGCATCCTAGCGTGGGAGACCCAGTACTTC; CDR3: CASSSGILAWETQYF
J: TRBJ1-6; D: NA; V: TRBV3-1; length: 13; size: many; DNA: TGTGCCAGCAGCCTGGGGCAGGGGACACCCCTCCACTTT; CDR3: CASSLGQGTPLHF
J: TRBJ2-6; D: NA; V: TRBV19; length: 17; size: NA; DNA: TGTGCCAGTAGTATTTCCCTTGATAATCCTGGGGCCAACGTCCTGACTTTC; CDR3: CASSISLDNPGANVLTF
J: TRBJ1-1; D: NA; V: TRBV10-2; length: 13; size: NA; DNA: TGCGCCAGCAGCCAACAGGGTCTCGCAGAAGCCTTCTTT; CDR3: CASSQQGLAEAFF
J: TRBJ2-7; D: NA; V: TRBV7-9; length: 13; size: NA; DNA: TGTGCCAGCAGCTCGGACGGGACCTACGAGCAGTACTTC; CDR3: CASSSDGTYEQYF
J: TRBJ2-1; D: NA; V: TRBV9; length: 13; size: many; DNA: TGTGCCAGCAGCGTAGAAGGAGTGAATGAGCAGTTCTTC; CDR3: CASSVEGVNEQFF
J: TRBJ2-2; D: TRBD1; V: TRBV27; length: 15; size: many; DNA: TGTGCCAGCAGTTCGGGACAGGGGGTCGGCGGGGAGCTGTTTTTT; CDR3: CASSSGQGVGGELFF
J: TRBJ2-3; D: NA; V: TRBV3-1; length: 16; size: many; DNA: TGTGCCAGCAGCCATGACCTAGAGGTGATCACAGATACGCAGTATTTT; CDR3: CASSHDLEVITDTQYF
J: TRBJ1-1; D: NA; V: TRBV5-1; length: 14; size: many; DNA: TGCGCCAGCAGCTTGCTAACGGGAGTCACTGAAGCTTTCTTT; CDR3: CASSLLTGVTEAFF
J: TRBJ2-5; D: NA; V: TRBV6-1; length: 13; size: many; DNA: TGTGCCAGCAGCGTCGACAGGAAAGAGACCCAGTACTTC; CDR3: CASSVDRKETQYF